This T cell receptor beta chain was recorded in a study of OX40 agonist ivuxolimab in advanced cancers. The overall study: Ivuxolimab doses were 0.01, 0.1, 0.3, 1.5, 3 or 10 mg/kg every 2 weeks. Partial responses occurred in three patients (one hepatocellular carcinoma, two cutaneous melanoma).

Comment on this clone: Antigen unknown.

Profiled with immunoSEQ multiplex PCR; TCRdb holds only in-frame clones, not every one. The data hold approximately 69,000 clones, with approximately 90% observed a single time. Trimming removed 4 bases from V and 3 bases from J, with 13 bases in between. Looked up from germline, CDR1 is SGHDT and CDR2 is YYEEEE. The CDR3 has 14 residues. Study-level findings and limits: Fewer expanded clones were found on average in CD4+ than in CD8+ T cells. Both CD4+ and CD8+ T cell populations in blood had undergone clonal expansion by week 6 at 0.1 to 3.0 mg/kg.

The V gene is TRBV5-6, the J gene TRBJ1-2, with D possibly TRBD1 on 5 matching bases. The sequences come from CD4+ or CD8+ T cells sorted from blood, collected in a trial of the OX40 agonist ivuxolimab. This receptor was obtained from an adult with an advanced solid tumor such as melanoma, head and neck, liver or kidney cancer. The CDR3 DNA follows: TGTGCCAGCAGCCGCAGCTGGGACGACTATGGCTACACCTTC. Its translation: CASSRSWDDYGYTF.